These T cell receptor beta chains were read from a single sample in a study of early T cells in non-severe SARS-CoV-2 infection. TCRdb re-called the 5' RACE reads with MiXCR, one entry per CDR3 protein. This sample has about 110,000 distinct CDR3 sequences; about 12% occur once, and the top ten carry around 3%. The sequencing input was whole blood. These receptors all stem from an adult who was a healthcare worker with PCR-confirmed SARS-CoV-2 infection or an uninfected control (not recorded which). The CDR3 runs from the conserved cysteine through the conserved F or W. The order of the fields is D gene, CDR3 length, J gene, V gene, clone size, CDR3 DNA, CDR3 protein. D genes are given only for firm matches. Clone size appears in some rows only: once, few, many, or a class for an expanded clone.

d_call: NA; cdr3_length: 13; j_call: TRBJ1-2; v_call: TRBV20-1; clone_size: many; cdr3_nt: TGCAGTGCTAGCTTGCAGGGAGAGCATGGCTACACCTTC; cdr3_aa: CSASLQGEHGYTF
d_call: NA; cdr3_length: 16; j_call: TRBJ2-1; v_call: TRBV24-1; clone_size: many; cdr3_nt: TGTGCCACCAGTGCTCAGGACAGTCGGTCCTACAATGAGCAGTTCTTC; cdr3_aa: CATSAQDSRSYNEQFF
d_call: NA; cdr3_length: 14; j_call: TRBJ2-2; v_call: TRBV6-5; clone_size: NA; cdr3_nt: TGTGCCGCCGGAGAAGGCGCGAACACCGGGGAGCTGTTTTTT; cdr3_aa: CAAGEGANTGELFF
d_call: NA; cdr3_length: 16; j_call: TRBJ2-2; v_call: TRBV3-1; clone_size: many; cdr3_nt: TGTGCCAGCAGCCCCTGGAGCTCAAGAGACACCGGGGAGCTGTTTTTT; cdr3_aa: CASSPWSSRDTGELFF
d_call: NA; cdr3_length: 13; j_call: TRBJ2-5; v_call: TRBV7-7; clone_size: many; cdr3_nt: TGTGCTAGCAGCCACCCTCCGCGAGAGACCCAGTACTTC; cdr3_aa: CASSHPPRETQYF
d_call: TRBD1; cdr3_length: 15; j_call: TRBJ2-7; v_call: TRBV15; clone_size: few; cdr3_nt: TGTGCCACCAGCAATCGGAGACAGGGTGCCTACGAGCAGTACTTC; cdr3_aa: CATSNRRQGAYEQYF
d_call: TRBD2; cdr3_length: 14; j_call: TRBJ2-5; v_call: TRBV30; clone_size: NA; cdr3_nt: TGTGCCTGGAGTTCTAGCGGGGGGCCTCAGACCCAGTACTTC; cdr3_aa: CAWSSSGGPQTQYF
d_call: TRBD2; cdr3_length: 15; j_call: TRBJ2-5; v_call: TRBV2; clone_size: NA; cdr3_nt: TGTGCCAGCAGTGAAGGGGGTAGCGGGAGTGGGACCCAGTACTTC; cdr3_aa: CASSEGGSGSGTQYF
d_call: NA; cdr3_length: 15; j_call: TRBJ2-4; v_call: TRBV28; clone_size: NA; cdr3_nt: TGTGCCAGCTCGGGCCCACCTTTAGCCAAAAACATTCAGTACTTC; cdr3_aa: CASSGPPLAKNIQYF
d_call: NA; cdr3_length: 11; j_call: TRBJ2-7; v_call: TRBV29-1; clone_size: few; cdr3_nt: TGCAGCGTTGAAGGGTCCTACGAGCAGTACTTC; cdr3_aa: CSVEGSYEQYF
d_call: NA; cdr3_length: 16; j_call: TRBJ2-4; v_call: TRBV5-7; clone_size: NA; cdr3_nt: TGTGCCAGCAGCTGGGAACAGGGAAGTCCTAAAAACATTCAGTACTTC; cdr3_aa: CASSWEQGSPKNIQYF
d_call: NA; cdr3_length: 13; j_call: TRBJ1-5; v_call: TRBV7-8; clone_size: NA; cdr3_nt: TGTGCCAGCAGCTTAGGGAACCCCCAGCCCCAGCATTTT; cdr3_aa: CASSLGNPQPQHF
d_call: TRBD1; cdr3_length: 12; j_call: TRBJ1-1; v_call: TRBV29-1; clone_size: many; cdr3_nt: TGCAGCGCAGACAGGGGAGACACTGAAGCTTTCTTT; cdr3_aa: CSADRGDTEAFF
d_call: NA; cdr3_length: 13; j_call: TRBJ1-2; v_call: TRBV12-3/TRBV12-4; clone_size: few; cdr3_nt: TGTGCCAGCAGTTTATATCGGGGTAATGGCTACACCTTC; cdr3_aa: CASSLYRGNGYTF
d_call: TRBD1; cdr3_length: 17; j_call: TRBJ2-6; v_call: TRBV12-3/TRBV12-4; clone_size: few; cdr3_nt: TGTGCCAGCACCTTAGGGACAGGGGGCGGTGGGGCCAACGTCCTGACTTTC; cdr3_aa: CASTLGTGGGGANVLTF
d_call: TRBD2; cdr3_length: 17; j_call: TRBJ2-1; v_call: TRBV7-8; clone_size: NA; cdr3_nt: TGTGCCAGCAGCCCGAGGCCAGCGGGAGGGCCTAAAGATGAGCAGTTCTTC; cdr3_aa: CASSPRPAGGPKDEQFF
d_call: NA; cdr3_length: 15; j_call: TRBJ2-7; v_call: TRBV3-1; clone_size: many; cdr3_nt: TGTGCCAGCAGCTCCCCGGCAGGGTCACCCTACGAGCAGTACTTC; cdr3_aa: CASSSPAGSPYEQYF